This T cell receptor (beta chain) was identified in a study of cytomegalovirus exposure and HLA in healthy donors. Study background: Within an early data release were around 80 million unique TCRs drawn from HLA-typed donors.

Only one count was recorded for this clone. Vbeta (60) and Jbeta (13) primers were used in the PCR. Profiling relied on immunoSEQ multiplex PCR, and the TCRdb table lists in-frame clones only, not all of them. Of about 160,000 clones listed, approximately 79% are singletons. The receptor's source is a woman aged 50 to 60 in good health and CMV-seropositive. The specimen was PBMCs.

The CDR3 reads CATHRGLTEAFF. The CDR3 bases are TGCGCCACCCACAGGGGGCTCACTGAAGCTTTCTTT. The genes are TRBV10-2 and TRBJ1-1, with TRBD1 matching 9 bases. Germline-derived CDR1 and CDR2 are WSHSY and SAAADI. The ends lost 10 bases at V and 4 bases at J; junction bases unmatched: 4. The CDR3 runs 12 residues.